The rows below give T cell receptor beta chains drawn from one sample of a study of cytomegalovirus exposure and HLA in healthy donors. The method was immunoSEQ multiplex PCR; TCRdb's version includes in-frame clones alone and lacks a portion of them. The data contain about 130,000 clones, roughly two thirds of them singletons. Sequenced: PBMCs. These receptor sequences come from a young man in good health and CMV-seropositive. Each CDR3 is given with its conserved first and last residue. The D gene is left open where the match is weak. Some rows mark clone size as missing; the rest say once, few, many or name a class of expanded clone.

v_call,j_call,clone_size,d_call,cdr3_nt,cdr3_aa
TRBV4-1,TRBJ1-1,NA,TRBD1,TGCGCCAGCAGCCTTGGACAGGGCGAAGCTTTCTTT,CASSLGQGEAFF
TRBV27,TRBJ2-3,NA,TRBD2,TGTGCCAGCAGTTTATCGTCAAACGGGGGAGGGGACGATCGGGATACGCAGTATTTT,CASSLSSNGGGDDRDTQYF
TRBV29-1,TRBJ2-2,NA,TRBD2,TGCAGCGGAATAGAGCGGGAGACCGGGGAGCTGTTTTTT,CSGIERETGELFF
TRBV5-1,TRBJ2-7,NA,NA,TGCGCCAGCAGTGAGATGGGAACAGGTGTATCCTACGAGCAGTACTTC,CASSEMGTGVSYEQYF
TRBV18,TRBJ1-1,NA,NA,TGTGCCAGCTCACCATCCGTACTAAGTGAAGCTTTCTTT,CASSPSVLSEAFF
TRBV7-9,TRBJ2-5,NA,TRBD1,TGTGCCAGCAGCTTAATGATAGGACAGGGGATCCAAGAGACCCAGTACTTC,CASSLMIGQGIQETQYF
TRBV19,TRBJ1-2,NA,NA,TGTGCCAGTAGTATAGATCCTGAGTATGGCTACACCTTC,CASSIDPEYGYTF
TRBV5-4,TRBJ1-1,NA,NA,TGTGCCAGCAGCCCATCGACAAACCTGAACACTGAAGCTTTCTTT,CASSPSTNLNTEAFF
TRBV30,TRBJ2-1,few,TRBD2,TGTGCCTGGAAAGGTCTGGAGCGGGGGTTGTACAATGAGCAGTTCTTC,CAWKGLERGLYNEQFF
TRBV30,TRBJ2-7,once,TRBD1,TGTGCCTGGAGTGTGATGCGACGGGGACAGCTGGTCTACGAGCAGTACTTC,CAWSVMRRGQLVYEQYF
TRBV5-1,TRBJ2-7,once,TRBD2,TGCGCCAGCAGCTTGGCGACTAGCGGGAGGGATGGAGAGCAGTACTTC,CASSLATSGRDGEQYF
TRBV11-2,TRBJ1-4,NA,NA,TGTGCCAGCAGCTTAGTATTGGGGGCGAGGGAAAAACTGTTTTTT,CASSLVLGAREKLFF
TRBV5-1,TRBJ2-7,NA,TRBD2,TGCGCCAGCAGCCCGAGACTAGCGGGAACGTTCTACGAGCAGTACTTC,CASSPRLAGTFYEQYF
TRBV2,TRBJ1-1,NA,NA,TGTGCCAGCAGTGTTGACACGAACACTGAAGCTTTCTTT,CASSVDTNTEAFF
TRBV5-6,TRBJ1-5,few,NA,TGTGCCAGCAGCATGGACTATACACAGAAACGGGGGCAGCCCCAGCATTTT,CASSMDYTQKRGQPQHF
TRBV10-3,TRBJ1-3,NA,NA,TGTGCCATCAGTGTGGCTTCAGGCTCTGGAAACACCATATATTTT,CAISVASGSGNTIYF
TRBV19,TRBJ2-2,NA,TRBD2,TGTGCCAGTAGAATTGCCGGGGAGGGTACCGGGGAGCTGTTTTTT,CASRIAGEGTGELFF